This TCR beta chain was obtained from a study of blood T cell repertoires in COVID-19. Whole-study context: Sample material is recorded as cDNA or gDNA derived from T cells, B-cell-depleted T cells, or PBMCs.

Methods used by the authors: Reference gene primer amplification gave estimated nucleated cell counts. Profiling relied on immunoSEQ multiplex PCR, and the TCRdb table lists in-frame clones only, not all of them. That table is the source of V, J and clone size, and D and trimming were worked out from the DNA. The repertoire consists of 220,000 or so clones, with approximately 84% occurring once and the leading ten covering 2% to 2.5%. CDR1 and CDR2 (germline): MNHEY, SVGEGT. This CDR3 is built from 13 residues. Trimming removed 4 bases from V and 7 bases from J, with 10 bases in between. The TCR sequence derives from a woman aged 55-69 years with acute or convalescent COVID-19. Material: peripheral blood. V and J are TRBV6-2 or TRBV6-3 and TRBJ2-2; possibly TRBD1 for D (5 bases). CDR3 sequence reads: CASSSTEYGELFF. The CDR3 DNA follows: TGTGCCAGCAGTTCGACAGAGTACGGGGAGCTGTTTTTT.